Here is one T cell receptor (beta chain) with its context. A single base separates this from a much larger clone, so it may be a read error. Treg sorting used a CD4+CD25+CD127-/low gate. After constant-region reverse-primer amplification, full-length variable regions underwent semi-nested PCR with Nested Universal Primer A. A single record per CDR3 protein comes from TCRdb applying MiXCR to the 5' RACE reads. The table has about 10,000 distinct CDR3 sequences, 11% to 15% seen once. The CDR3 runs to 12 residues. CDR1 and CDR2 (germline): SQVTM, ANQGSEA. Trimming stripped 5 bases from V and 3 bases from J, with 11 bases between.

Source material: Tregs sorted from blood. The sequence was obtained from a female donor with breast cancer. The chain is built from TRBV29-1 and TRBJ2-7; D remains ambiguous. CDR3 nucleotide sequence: TGCAGCGTTACGTGTTTAAGCTACGAGCAGTACTTC. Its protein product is CSVTCLSYEQYF.